This T cell receptor (beta chain) comes out of a study of blood T cell repertoires in COVID-19. At the level of the study: Material from acute and convalescent COVID-19 was sourced from the United States, Italy and Spain. T cells, B-cell-depleted T cells, or PBMCs provided the cDNA or gDNA that served as material.

CDR3 length equals 19 residues. Per the germline V gene, CDR1 is LGHNA and CDR2 is YSLEER. V was shortened by 3 bases and J by 7 bases, with 27 bases between the two germline ends. In the original workflow: Estimates of nucleated cell counts were drawn from the amplification of reference gene primers. The assay was immunoSEQ multiplex PCR, and TCRdb's table has in-frame clones only and misses some. The DNA was the basis for D and trimming; V, J and clone size are from that table. Of roughly 260,000 clones listed, roughly 86% are singletons. Material for sequencing was peripheral blood. V is TRBV4-3 and J is TRBJ2-2; D may be TRBD1 (6 bases). This clonotype was sampled from a woman between 45 and 65 years old with acute or convalescent COVID-19. The DNA for the CDR3 is TGCGCCAGCAGCCAGCCTTTCCGACGGCAGGGGATGATTTTCGGGGAGCTGTTTTTT. Its protein product is CASSQPFRRQGMIFGELFF.